This is a list of T cell receptor beta chains from one sample in a study of OX40 agonist ivuxolimab in advanced cancers. Repertoires were generated with immunoSEQ multiplex PCR, while TCRdb's copy carries only in-frame clones and drops some. The table shows about 52,000 clones, with about 85% occurring only once. Source: CD4+ or CD8+ T cells sorted from blood, taken in a trial of the OX40 agonist ivuxolimab. Receptor source: an adult with an advanced solid tumor such as melanoma, head and neck, liver or kidney cancer. CDR3s leave out the opening cysteine and the closing phenylalanine or tryptophan.

J,V,CDR3
TRBJ1-6,TRBV6-5,ASSYDAEALH
TRBJ2-7,TRBV13,ASSLLKEGAREQY
TRBJ2-2,TRBV4-3,ASSPSWFNTGELF
TRBJ2-1,TRBV30,AFDLTSSYNEQF
TRBJ2-7,TRBV27,ASSLTSGYEQY
TRBJ2-7,TRBV6-5,ASSSDRDEQY
TRBJ2-1,TRBV7-9,ASSQGLGNDNEQF
TRBJ1-2,TRBV6-5,ASSYPGYGYT
TRBJ2-1,TRBV4-1,ASSHLQAGRDEQF
TRBJ2-5,TRBV5-4,ASSLAGGGAVETQY
TRBJ2-7,TRBV7-7,ASSLPLLDRGWEQY
TRBJ2-7,TRBV7-9,ASSLPGTGASPYEQY
TRBJ2-2,TRBV5-1,ASDPGLAGVVAGELF
TRBJ1-6,TRBV6-1,ASSEVGGFSNMYSPLH
TRBJ1-1,TRBV27,ASKDGTVPTGNTEAF
TRBJ1-1,TRBV7-9,ASSLQQDEAF
TRBJ1-3,TRBV9,ASSVGGNTIY
TRBJ1-2,TRBV14,ASSQFRTSVYT
TRBJ1-1,TRBV9,ASSGREANTEAF
TRBJ1-2,TRBV6-4,ASTTRGTGYT
TRBJ1-1,TRBV9,ASSVRQGREAF
TRBJ1-3,TRBV6-4,ASSGARDRGPSSGNTIY
TRBJ2-7,TRBV11-2,ASSLDSSYEQY
TRBJ2-1,TRBV4-1,ASSQLTGQGAPGSYNEQF
TRBJ2-7,TRBV6-1,ASSYQWEQY